These T cell receptor beta chains were read from a single sample in a study of cytomegalovirus exposure and HLA in healthy donors. Clones were sequenced by immunoSEQ multiplex PCR, and TCRdb holds only the in-frame ones, with some missing. This table has 110,000 or so clones, 77% appearing once. The specimen sequenced was PBMCs. These receptors all come from a middle-aged man in good health and CMV-seropositive. Both conserved end residues are part of each CDR3. Each record gives: clone size, D gene, CDR3 length, V gene, J gene, CDR3 protein, CDR3 DNA. The D gene is left open where the match is weak. The size field is filled for only some rows; it gives once, few, many or a size class.

.	.	17	TRBV7-2	TRBJ2-2	CASSFDGGGGNTGELFF	TGTGCCAGCAGCTTTGATGGGGGGGGCGGTAACACCGGGGAGCTGTTTTTT
.	.	13	TRBV7-3	TRBJ2-7	CASSLDKGYEQYF	TGTGCCAGCAGCCTCGACAAGGGGTACGAGCAGTACTTC
.	TRBD1	15	TRBV5-6	TRBJ2-7	CASSPRGTGALEQYF	TGTGCCAGCAGCCCCAGAGGGACAGGGGCCTTGGAGCAGTACTTC
.	.	16	TRBV7-2	TRBJ2-5	CASSQLKRRTGETQYF	TGTGCCAGCAGCCAGCTCAAACGGCGCACGGGTGAGACCCAGTACTTC
.	TRBD1	16	TRBV5-4	TRBJ1-1	CASSPRGQAKNTEAFF	TGTGCCAGCAGCCCACGAGGACAGGCGAAGAACACTGAAGCTTTCTTT
.	.	15	TRBV2	TRBJ2-3	CASSESSGEWLTQYF	TGTGCCAGCAGTGAATCGAGCGGAGAGTGGCTCACGCAGTATTTT
.	.	14	TRBV7-9	TRBJ1-4	CASRMDSYSEKLFF	TGTGCCAGCAGGATGGACAGTTATAGTGAAAAACTGTTTTTT
.	TRBD1	15	TRBV5-6	TRBJ1-5	CASSLGDRDHQPQHF	TGTGCCAGCAGCTTGGGGGACAGGGACCATCAGCCCCAGCATTTT
.	.	12	TRBV19	TRBJ1-1	CASSPRDTEAFF	TGTGCCAGTAGTCCCAGGGACACTGAAGCTTTCTTT
.	.	15	TRBV5-5	TRBJ2-6	CASSPRGGGANVLTF	TGTGCCAGCAGCCCGCGAGGAGGGGGGGCCAACGTCCTGACTTTC
.	TRBD1	15	TRBV5-1	TRBJ1-2	CASSFRTGLGYGYTF	TGCGCCAGCAGCTTCAGGACAGGCCTAGGGTATGGCTACACCTTC
.	.	15	TRBV18	TRBJ2-2	CASSPPRGSTGELFF	TGTGCCAGCTCACCACCGAGGGGGAGCACCGGGGAGCTGTTTTTT
few	TRBD2	15	TRBV10-3	TRBJ2-1	CAISASSGRAGEQFF	TGTGCCATCAGTGCCTCTAGCGGGAGGGCCGGTGAGCAGTTCTTC
.	.	13	TRBV19	TRBJ1-6	CASRPVGNSPLHF	TGTGCCAGTAGGCCCGTCGGTAATTCACCCCTCCACTTT
.	.	13	TRBV18	TRBJ1-1	CASSGDWNTEAFF	TGTGCCAGCTCGGGGGACTGGAACACTGAAGCTTTCTTT
.	TRBD1	18	TRBV19	TRBJ1-2	CASSLKPGQGLFNYGYTF	TGTGCCAGTAGCTTAAAACCGGGACAGGGGCTTTTTAACTATGGCTACACCTTC
.	.	13	TRBV9	TRBJ2-3	CASSVAVADTQYF	TGTGCCAGCAGCGTAGCGGTAGCAGATACGCAGTATTTT
.	TRBD1	15	TRBV2	TRBJ1-5	CASTPDRVGNQPQHF	TGTGCCAGCACCCCAGACAGGGTGGGTAATCAGCCCCAGCATTTT
.	.	14	TRBV28	TRBJ1-2	CASSPSYGNYGYTF	TGTGCCAGCTCCCCAAGCTACGGTAACTATGGCTACACCTTC
few	.	11	TRBV29-1	TRBJ1-1	CSWGRASEAFF	TGCAGTTGGGGCCGGGCCTCTGAAGCTTTCTTT
.	.	12	TRBV18	TRBJ2-7	CASSRGVYEQYF	TGTGCCAGCTCACGGGGAGTCTACGAGCAGTACTTC
once	.	15	TRBV5-4	TRBJ2-3	CASSPPSSVRDTQYF	TGTGCCAGCAGTCCCCCAAGTAGCGTGAGAGATACGCAGTATTTT
few	.	16	TRBV9	TRBJ2-3	CASSPRGSRRPDTQYF	TGTGCCAGCAGCCCCCGGGGGTCGCGAAGACCAGATACGCAGTATTTT
few	.	14	TRBV19	TRBJ1-2	CASSTGNWGYGYTF	TGTGCCAGTAGTACAGGGAATTGGGGCTATGGCTACACCTTC
.	.	17	TRBV19	TRBJ1-1	CASSGLRAGNMNTEAFF	TGTGCCAGTAGTGGACTCCGGGCCGGTAACATGAACACTGAAGCTTTCTTT
.	.	13	TRBV19	TRBJ1-1	CASSPRLISGAFF	TGTGCCAGTAGTCCCAGACTCATTTCGGGGGCTTTCTTT
.	TRBD1	16	TRBV9	TRBJ1-2	CASSPTLHRGSYGYTF	TGTGCCAGCAGCCCGACCCTTCACAGGGGAAGCTATGGCTACACCTTC
once	.	12	TRBV7-9	TRBJ1-4	CASGHRNEKLFF	TGTGCCAGTGGACACAGAAATGAAAAACTGTTTTTT
few	TRBD1	14	TRBV5-4	TRBJ2-1	CASRRTGGNNEQFF	TGTGCCAGCAGACGGACAGGGGGCAACAATGAGCAGTTCTTC
.	.	14	TRBV5-6	TRBJ2-3	CASSLDRVADTQYF	TGTGCCAGCAGCTTGGACAGGGTGGCAGATACGCAGTATTTT
once	.	17	TRBV30	TRBJ1-3	CAWSVPGSRGSGNTIYF	TGTGCCTGGAGTGTTCCGGGGAGCAGGGGATCTGGAAACACCATATATTTT
few	TRBD2	16	TRBV10-3	TRBJ2-2	CAIRPPGTKNTGELFF	TGTGCCATCAGGCCTCCTGGGACTAAGAACACCGGGGAGCTGTTTTTT
few	TRBD2	15	TRBV6-6	TRBJ2-2	CAVLRAGVDTGELFF	TGTGCCGTTTTGAGGGCGGGAGTGGACACCGGGGAGCTGTTTTTT
.	TRBD1	15	TRBV5-1	TRBJ1-1	CASSLSDRTNTEAFF	TGCGCCAGCAGCTTGTCGGACAGGACGAACACTGAAGCTTTCTTT
.	TRBD1	12	TRBV6-5	TRBJ1-2	CASSDDRVGYTF	TGTGCCAGCAGCGATGACAGGGTTGGCTACACCTTC
.	TRBD1	16	TRBV2	TRBJ2-1	CASRQRQGASHNEQFF	TGTGCCAGCAGACAGAGACAGGGGGCGAGTCACAATGAGCAGTTCTTC
.	TRBD1	16	TRBV19	TRBJ2-1	CASMRAGTGAYNEQFF	TGTGCCAGTATGAGGGCGGGGACAGGGGCCTACAATGAGCAGTTCTTC
.	.	13	TRBV6-5	TRBJ1-6	CASSYSPGDALHF	TGTGCCAGCAGTTACTCTCCGGGAGACGCCCTCCACTTT
few	.	13	TRBV2	TRBJ1-2	CASSADWPGGYTF	TGTGCCAGCAGTGCGGACTGGCCGGGGGGCTACACCTTC
few	TRBD1	16	TRBV11-2	TRBJ2-2	CASSLDRGQGTGELFF	TGTGCCAGCAGCTTAGATCGGGGACAGGGCACCGGGGAGCTGTTTTTT
.	TRBD1	17	TRBV7-3	TRBJ1-1	CASSLTRIPQGINEAFF	TGTGCCAGCAGCTTAACGAGAATCCCACAGGGGATTAATGAAGCTTTCTTT
.	.	14	TRBV29-1	TRBJ2-5	CSVRTTGVGETQYF	TGCAGCGTCCGGACGACAGGCGTGGGGGAGACCCAGTACTTC
many	.	14	TRBV10-2	TRBJ1-5	CATRESGGGQPQHF	TGCGCCACCAGGGAGTCGGGAGGTGGTCAGCCCCAGCATTTT
.	TRBD1	12	TRBV10-1	TRBJ1-1	CASTFGQDEAFF	TGCGCCAGCACCTTCGGACAGGATGAAGCTTTCTTT
.	TRBD1	15	TRBV19	TRBJ1-5	CATIPGTGVEQPQHF	TGTGCCACCATTCCCGGGACAGGGGTTGAACAGCCCCAGCATTTT
.	TRBD1	19	TRBV4-3	TRBJ2-6	CASSQDGTGASSGANVLTF	TGCGCCAGCAGCCAAGATGGGACAGGGGCTTCCTCCGGGGCCAACGTCCTGACTTTC
.	.	12	TRBV5-6	TRBJ1-2	CASSLYREGYTF	TGTGCCAGCAGCTTGTACCGGGAAGGCTACACCTTC
.	TRBD2	14	TRBV7-9	TRBJ2-7	CASSSSGPSYEQYF	TGTGCCAGCAGCTCTAGCGGGCCTTCCTACGAGCAGTACTTC
.	TRBD2	15	TRBV6-6	TRBJ2-7	CASSRDSLGEGEQYF	TGTGCCAGCAGCCGAGACAGTCTCGGGGAGGGCGAGCAGTACTTC
once	TRBD2	12	TRBV30	TRBJ2-3	CAWSPSGGFQYF	TGTGCCTGGAGTCCTAGCGGGGGTTTTCAGTATTTT
.	.	14	TRBV5-1	TRBJ2-7	CASSLDRAQGSKYF	TGCGCCAGCAGCTTGGACAGGGCACAAGGGTCGAAGTACTTC
.	.	20	TRBV7-2	TRBJ2-6	CASSLASRGEKRAGANVLTF	TGTGCCAGCAGCTTAGCTTCCAGGGGTGAGAAGCGTGCTGGGGCCAACGTCCTGACTTTC
.	TRBD1	20	TRBV28	TRBJ1-2	CASSLVYGTGAFSGYYGYTF	TGTGCCAGCAGTTTAGTCTACGGGACAGGGGCGTTTAGTGGTTACTATGGCTACACCTTC
.	TRBD1	14	TRBV25-1	TRBJ1-2	CASSPDRQGDGYTF	TGTGCCAGCAGCCCTGATAGACAGGGGGATGGCTACACCTTC
.	TRBD1	13	TRBV7-3	TRBJ1-6	CAGSLTGNSPLHF	TGTGCCGGCAGCTTGACAGGGAATTCACCCCTCCACTTT
.	.	11	TRBV5-1	TRBJ1-1	CASSFGVRAFF	TGCGCCAGCAGCTTTGGAGTAAGAGCTTTCTTT
few	.	12	TRBV27	TRBJ2-1	CASRTSSNEQFF	TGTGCCAGCAGGACTAGTAGCAATGAGCAGTTCTTC
.	TRBD1	20	TRBV5-1	TRBJ2-5	CASSSPTIYRDREEQETQYF	TGCGCCAGCAGCTCCCCAACGATTTACCGGGACAGGGAGGAACAAGAGACCCAGTACTTC
.	TRBD1	14	TRBV2	TRBJ2-7	CASSEQGGPYEQYF	TGTGCCAGCAGCGAACAGGGGGGTCCCTACGAGCAGTACTTC